The 6 T cell receptor beta chains below were found in one sample sequenced in a study of T cell repertoires in cytomegalovirus infection. TCRdb recomputed calls from the reads with MiXCR, one row per CDR3 protein. The repertoire holds 120,000 to 150,000 distinct CDR3 sequences, with about 6.3% as singletons. The specimen sequenced was PBMCs. Receptors originate from a human donor in good health (CMV status not recorded). Some clones in this sample may be carry-over from other donors' samples.

This clonotype was detected many times. The V gene is TRBV29-1, the J gene TRBJ1-1; D unresolved. The CDR3 extends over 13 amino acids. Germline V gives CDR1 SQVTM, CDR2 ANQGSEA. Between the trimmed V and J ends, which lost 0 bases and 4 bases, there was a span of 9 bases. CDR3 residues: CSVEDRRITEAFF. DNA of the CDR3: TGCAGCGTTGAAGATCGACGGATCACTGAAGCTTTCTTT.

This clonotype appeared many times. The chain links TRBV7-6 to TRBJ1-5; TRBD1 might be the D (5 bases). Germline V CDR1 and CDR2: SGHVS, FNYEAQ. The CDR3 extends over 14 amino acids. Trimming removed 5 bases from V and 4 bases from J, with 12 bases in between. The DNA of the CDR3 is TGTGCCAGCAGCGCCGGGCCAGGGAATCAGCCCCAGCATTTT. It yields the protein CASSAGPGNQPQHF. The full variable domain, completed using reference TRBV7-6 and TRBJ1-5, is GAGVSQSPRYKVTKRGQDVALRCDPISGHVSLYWYRQALGQGPEFLTYFNYEAQQDKSGLPNDRFSAERPEGSISTLTIQRTEQRDSAMYRCASSAGPGNQPQHFGDGTRLSIL.

The table lists this clonotype with a few counts. The chain combines TRBV20-1 with TRBJ2-7; TRBD2 is a possible D gene (6 bases). The CDR3 sequence is 15 residues long. V was shortened by 1 base and J by 2 bases, with 15 bases between the two germline ends. Germline V gene lookup returns CDR1 DFQATT and CDR2 SNEGSKA (reference sequence). The CDR3 region is CSARVRGLFTYEQYF. The CDR3, as DNA: TGCAGTGCTAGAGTTCGGGGACTGTTTACCTACGAGCAGTACTTC.

This clonotype has ten or more counts. The CDR3, as DNA: TGTGCCAGCAGCTTAACCGGACAGGGGGGAACTGAAGCTTTCTTT. It yields the protein CASSLTGQGGTEAFF. The chain couples TRBV7-3 to TRBJ1-1; TRBD1 aligns across 10 bases. This CDR3 spans 15 amino acids. Germline V lookup: CDR1 SGHTA, CDR2 FQGTGA. With 0 bases clipped from V and 5 bases from J, the junction kept 3 bases outside the gene matches.

In its sample, this clonotype was seen many times. The V call is TRBV12-3 or TRBV12-4, the J call TRBJ1-3; TRBD1 matches 8 bases. This CDR3 has 17 amino acids. Germline trimming cut 3 bases from V and 0 bases from J; bases unmatched to any gene: 7. The CDR3 DNA reads TGTGCCAGCAGTTTCCTGGGACAGGAGAACTCTGGAAACACCATATATTTT. Encoded protein: CASSFLGQENSGNTIYF.

At least ten counts were recorded for this clonotype. The rearrangement joins TRBV7-2 to TRBJ2-7; D perhaps matches TRBD2 (6 bases). Trimming took off 5 bases at V and 6 bases at J, with 14 bases between the two ends. The germline gives CDR1 SGHTA, CDR2 FQGNSA. The CDR3 covers 13 residues. The CDR3 loop reads CASSARLELEQYF. Written as DNA, the CDR3 is TGTGCCAGCAGCGCCCGACTAGAACTCGAGCAGTACTTC.